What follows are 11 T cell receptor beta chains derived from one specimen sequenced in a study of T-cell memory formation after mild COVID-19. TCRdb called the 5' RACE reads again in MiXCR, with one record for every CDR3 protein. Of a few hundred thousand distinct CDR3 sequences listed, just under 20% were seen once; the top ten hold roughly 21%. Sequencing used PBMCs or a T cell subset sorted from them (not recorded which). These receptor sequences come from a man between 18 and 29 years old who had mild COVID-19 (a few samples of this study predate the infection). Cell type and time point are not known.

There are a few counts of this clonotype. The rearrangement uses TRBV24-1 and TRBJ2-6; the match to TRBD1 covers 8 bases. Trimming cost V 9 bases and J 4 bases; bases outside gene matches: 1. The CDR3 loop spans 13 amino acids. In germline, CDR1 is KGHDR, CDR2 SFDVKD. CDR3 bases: TGTGCCACCCAGGGGGCCGGGGCCAACGTCCTGACTTTC. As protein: CATQGAGANVLTF.

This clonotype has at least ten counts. Here the CDR3 reads CASSPSPRAGGELFF. The DNA for the CDR3 is TGTGCCAGCAGCCCCTCCCCGAGGGCCGGCGGGGAGCTGTTTTTT. The chain has TRBV11-3 and TRBJ2-2, with D perhaps matching TRBD2 (5 bases). The germline V gene has CDR1 SGHNT and CDR2 YENEEA. The CDR3 covers 15 residues. V lost 5 bases and J lost 7, with 17 bases in between.

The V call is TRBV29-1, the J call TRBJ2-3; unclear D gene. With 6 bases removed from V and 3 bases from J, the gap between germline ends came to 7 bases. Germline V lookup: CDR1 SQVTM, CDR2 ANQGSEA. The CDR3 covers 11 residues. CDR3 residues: CSVEQTDTQYF. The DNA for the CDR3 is TGCAGCGTCGAACAAACAGATACGCAGTATTTT.

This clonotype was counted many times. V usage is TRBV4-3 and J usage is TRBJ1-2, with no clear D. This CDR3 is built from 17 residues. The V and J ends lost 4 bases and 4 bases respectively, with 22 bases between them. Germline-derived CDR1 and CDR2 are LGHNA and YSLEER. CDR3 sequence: CASSPERTVNLRYGYTF. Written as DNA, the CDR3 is TGCGCCAGCAGCCCCGAGCGGACTGTTAATTTACGCTATGGCTACACCTTC.

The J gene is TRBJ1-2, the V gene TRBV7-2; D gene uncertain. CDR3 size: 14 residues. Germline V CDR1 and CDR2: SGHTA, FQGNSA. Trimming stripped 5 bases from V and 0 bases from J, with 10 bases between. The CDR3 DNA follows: TGTGCCAGCAGCGCCTTCTTGCCTAACTATGGCTACACCTTC. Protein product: CASSAFLPNYGYTF.

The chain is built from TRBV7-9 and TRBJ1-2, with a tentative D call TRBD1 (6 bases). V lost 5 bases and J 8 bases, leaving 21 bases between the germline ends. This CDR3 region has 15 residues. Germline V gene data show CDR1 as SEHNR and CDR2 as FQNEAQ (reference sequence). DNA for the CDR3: TGTGCCAGCAGCCCCCGGGGGGGCACGGGGCTCGGCTACACCTTC. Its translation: CASSPRGGTGLGYTF.

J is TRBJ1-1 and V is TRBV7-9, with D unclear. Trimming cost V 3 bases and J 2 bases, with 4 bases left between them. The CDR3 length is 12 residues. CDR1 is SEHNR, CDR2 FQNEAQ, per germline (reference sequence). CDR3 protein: CASSFQNTEAFF. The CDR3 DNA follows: TGTGCCAGCAGCTTTCAAAACACTGAAGCTTTCTTT.

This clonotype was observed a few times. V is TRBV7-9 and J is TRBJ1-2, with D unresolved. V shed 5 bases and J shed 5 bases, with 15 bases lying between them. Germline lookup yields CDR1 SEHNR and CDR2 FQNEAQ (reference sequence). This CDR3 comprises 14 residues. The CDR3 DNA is TGTGCCAGCAGCCCCCTCCCTCTGGGATATGGCTACACCTTC. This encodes CASSPLPLGYGYTF.

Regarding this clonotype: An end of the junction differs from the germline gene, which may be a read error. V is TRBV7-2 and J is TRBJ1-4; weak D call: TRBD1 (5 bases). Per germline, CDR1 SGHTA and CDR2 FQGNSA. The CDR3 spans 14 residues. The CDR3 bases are TGTGCCAGCAGCCCGACAGTTCGCAATGAAAAACTATTTTTT. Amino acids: CASSPTVRNEKLFF.

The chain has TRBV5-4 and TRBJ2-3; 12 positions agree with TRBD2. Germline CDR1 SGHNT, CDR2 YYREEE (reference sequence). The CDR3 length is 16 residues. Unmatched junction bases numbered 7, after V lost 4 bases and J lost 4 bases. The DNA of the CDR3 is TGTGCCAGCAGCGCGCTAGCGGGGGGGCTTTCAGATACGCAGTATTTT. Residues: CASSALAGGLSDTQYF.

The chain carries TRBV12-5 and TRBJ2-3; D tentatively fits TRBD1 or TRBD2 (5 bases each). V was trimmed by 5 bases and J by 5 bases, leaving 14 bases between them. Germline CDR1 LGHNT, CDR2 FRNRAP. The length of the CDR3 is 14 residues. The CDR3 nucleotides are TGTGCTAGTGGTCCGGGACGGAGCCTAGATACGCAGTATTTT. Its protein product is CASGPGRSLDTQYF.